Sequencing of this T cell receptor beta chain was carried out in a study of cytomegalovirus exposure and HLA in healthy donors. The PCR employed 60 Vbeta primers together with 13 Jbeta primers. Libraries were prepared by immunoSEQ multiplex PCR; TCRdb keeps only in-frame clonotypes and omits some of them. The sample lists about 150,000 clones; around four fifths were seen once. CDR1 MNHEY and CDR2 SMNVEV come from the germline V gene (reference sequence). V shed 5 bases and J 9 bases; nucleotides not matched to a gene: 7. The CDR3 loop spans 14 amino acids. Comment on this clone: Its antigen is unidentified.

General study points: Presence/absence analyses rested on an assumption that sequencing depth was roughly uniform across donors.

Among the donors, all were healthy bone marrow donors. The sequenced sample consisted of PBMCs. The TCR sequence derives from a woman between 35 and 50 years old in good health and CMV-seronegative. The chain has TRBV27 and TRBJ1-6, with 7 nucleotides matching TRBD1. This chain's CDR3 is CASSTRDRLSPLHF. CDR3 nucleotides: TGTGCCAGCAGTACCCGGGACAGACTTTCACCCCTCCACTTT.